The 29 T cell receptor beta chains below were found in one sample sequenced in a study of T cells after yellow fever vaccination. TCRdb called the 5' RACE reads again in MiXCR, with one record for every CDR3 protein. The sample contains around 310,000 distinct CDR3 sequences, roughly 4.3% of which appear only once. Here the sequenced sample was PBMCs, taken 5 days after the yellow fever booster vaccination. These receptor sequences come from a man younger than 35 who received the YFV17D yellow fever vaccine.

A few counts support this clonotype. The chain uses TRBV20-1 and TRBJ1-2; maybe TRBD1 (6 bases). V lost 4 bases, J lost 8 bases, and 14 bases lay in between. The CDR3 has 12 amino acids. The V gene's germline CDR1 is DFQATT and CDR2 SNEGSKA (reference sequence). CDR3 coding DNA: TGCAGTGCTAACCGGGACATAGAGGGCTACACCTTC. Translation: CSANRDIEGYTF.

The chain couples TRBV21-1 to TRBJ2-5; no DNA check was done on the table's D call, TRBD1. TRBV21-1 is termed a pseudogene. The CDR3 consists of 17 residues. As DNA, the CDR3 is TGTGCCAGCAGCAACGAAAACAGGGGGCGATGCCAAGAGACCCAGTACTTC. As protein: CASSNENRGRCQETQYF.

This clonotype was counted many times. This chain uses TRBV7-2 with TRBJ2-7; D is uncertain. CDR1 is SGHTA and CDR2 is FQGNSA in the germline V gene. Trimming removed 5 bases from V and 6 bases from J, with 14 bases in between. This CDR3 is built from 13 residues. Here the CDR3 DNA reads TGTGCCAGCAGCGTCACAGAAGGTCGCGAGCAGTACGTC. Its translation is CASSVTEGREQYV.

This clonotype has at least ten counts. The V and J genes are TRBV7-2 and TRBJ2-7; D is ambiguous. CDR1 is SGHTA and CDR2 is FQGNSA in the germline V gene. The V end was cut by 2 bases, the J end by 1 base, with 9 bases between. The CDR3 has 14 amino acids. The CDR3, as DNA: TGTGCCAGCAGCTTATCACAGATTTCCTACGAGCAGTACTTC. Amino acid sequence: CASSLSQISYEQYF.

This clonotype was detected many times. The rearrangement links TRBV11-2 to TRBJ2-7; D possibly corresponds to TRBD2 (6 bases). This CDR3 has 15 amino acids. Trimming left V 4 bases short and J 0 bases short, with 13 bases between. Germline V lookup: CDR1 SGHAT, CDR2 FQNNGV. The CDR3 DNA is TGTGCCAGCAGCTCCGTTGGAGGGCTCTCCTACGAGCAGTACTTC. Amino acid sequence: CASSSVGGLSYEQYF.

This chain uses TRBV7-6 with TRBJ2-5; a possible D gene is TRBD2 (5 bases). Between the trimmed V and J ends, which lost 4 bases and 5 bases, there was a span of 23 bases. The V gene's germline CDR1 is SGHVS and CDR2 FNYEAQ. CDR3 size: 17 residues. The DNA of the CDR3 is TGTGCCAGCAGCTCCTACATGAAAGGTGAAAAGCGGGAGACCCAGTACTTC. This codes for CASSSYMKGEKRETQYF.

The V and J genes are TRBV5-1 and TRBJ2-2; no clear D. The CDR3 is 15 amino acids. CDR1 and CDR2 (germline): SGHRS, YFSETQ. Trimming removed 0 bases at V and 2 bases at J, with 8 bases between. This CDR3 reads CASSLAKGNTGELFF. CDR3 in DNA: TGCGCCAGCAGCTTGGCCAAGGGTAACACCGGGGAGCTGTTTTTT. The full variable domain, rest sourced from reference TRBV5-1 and TRBJ2-2, is KAGVTQTPRYLIKTRGQQVTLSCSPISGHRSVSWYQQTPGQGLQFLFEYFSETQRNKGNFPGRFSGRQFSNSRSEMNVSTLELGDSALYLCASSLAKGNTGELFFGEGSRLTVL.

There are many counts of this clonotype. V usage is TRBV3-1 and J usage is TRBJ2-3; TRBD2 might be the D (5 bases). CDR3 length equals 14 residues. CDR1 and CDR2 (germline): LGHDT, YNNKEL (reference sequence). Trimming pared 1 base from V and 7 bases from J, leaving 12 bases between. The CDR3 sequence is CASSQAEAVYTQYF. In nucleotides, the CDR3 is TGTGCCAGCAGCCAAGCGGAGGCCGTATATACGCAGTATTTT.

This clonotype appeared many times. The J gene is TRBJ2-5, the V gene TRBV12-3 or TRBV12-4; 8 bases fit TRBD1. Trimming at V came to 3 bases and at J to 4 bases, leaving 7 bases not matched to a gene. CDR3 size: 15 residues. As DNA, the CDR3 is TGTGCCAGCAGTTTTGGACAGGGCGTTCGAGAGACCCAGTACTTC. This sequence encodes CASSFGQGVRETQYF.

V gene TRBV7-7 combines with J gene TRBJ2-7; D is unclear. This CDR3 contains 15 residues. Germline assignment: CDR1 SSHAT and CDR2 FNYEAQ (reference sequence). Trimming took 0 bases from V and 1 from J, leaving 10 bases between them. CDR3 coding DNA: TGTGCCAGCAGCTTAGCGGCAGGTCTATCCTACGAGCAGTACTTC. It specifies CASSLAAGLSYEQYF.

This clonotype was counted at least ten times. The chain is built from TRBV6-5 and TRBJ2-1; 12 bases fit TRBD1. This CDR3 contains 16 residues. The V segment lost 6 bases and the J segment 3 bases; nucleotides outside the gene matches: 6. Germline V gene sequence: CDR1 MNHEY, CDR2 SVGAGI. The CDR3, as DNA: TGTGCCAGCAGCAAGGGGACAGGGGGCCTCTACAATGAGCAGTTCTTC. Amino acids: CASSKGTGGLYNEQFF.

This clonotype occurred many times. The chain recombines TRBV3-1 with TRBJ1-1; possibly TRBD1 for D (5 bases). This CDR3 is built from 13 residues. The V end was cut by 6 bases, the J end by 5 bases, with 13 bases between. Germline CDR1 and CDR2: LGHDT and YNNKEL (reference sequence). CDR3 protein: CASRPGEGTEAFF. In DNA, the CDR3 is TGTGCCAGCAGGCCCGGGGAGGGGACTGAAGCTTTCTTT.

This clonotype has a count of ten or more. This chain connects TRBV7-2 to TRBJ2-5; perhaps D is TRBD1 or TRBD2 (6 bases each). Germline CDR1 and CDR2: SGHTA and FQGNSA. This CDR3 is built from 16 residues. The ends were cut back, 3 bases at V and 2 bases at J, with 16 bases in the middle. CDR3 residues: CASSFNGGRKQETQYF. The DNA of the CDR3 is TGTGCCAGCAGCTTTAATGGGGGGCGGAAACAAGAGACCCAGTACTTC. Full variable domain (remainder filled in from reference TRBV7-2 and TRBJ2-5): GAGVSQSPSNKVTEKGKDVELRCDPISGHTALYWYRQSLGQGLEFLIYFQGNSAPDKSGLPSDRFSAERTGGSVSTLTIQRTQQEDSAVYLCASSFNGGRKQETQYFGPGTRLLVL.

This clonotype was seen a few times. The V and J genes are TRBV28 and TRBJ1-1; D is possibly TRBD1 (6 bases). Trimming stripped 2 bases from V and 6 bases from J, with 16 bases between. The germline gives CDR1 MDHEN, CDR2 SYDVKM. This CDR3 region has 15 residues. The CDR3 is CASSLARAGDPEAFF. In nucleotides, the CDR3 is TGTGCCAGCAGTTTAGCTCGAGCAGGGGACCCTGAAGCTTTCTTT.

The chain combines TRBV6-2 or TRBV6-3 with TRBJ1-5; 7 bases are a match to TRBD1. Looked up from germline, CDR1 is MNHEY and CDR2 is SVGEGT. This CDR3 contains 16 residues. V dropped 5 bases and J dropped 1; count of bases not matched to a gene: 8. CDR3 DNA: TGTGCCAGCAGTCCCGCCAGGGGGTCGAGCAATCAGCCCCAGCATTTT. Protein sequence: CASSPARGSSNQPQHF.

Ten or more counts support this clonotype. The gene calls are TRBV7-9 and TRBJ2-3; D is unclear. The CDR3 loop spans 15 amino acids. CDR1 is SEHNR, CDR2 FQNEAQ, per germline (reference sequence). V was clipped by 5 bases and J by 4 bases, with 16 bases between them. In DNA form, the CDR3 reads TGTGCCAGCAGCCAGGCGCAGGTGCGGCCAGATACGCAGTATTTT. It specifies CASSQAQVRPDTQYF.

The V and J genes are TRBV19 and TRBJ2-7; TRBD1 agrees at 11 bases. The trim removed 6 bases at V and 4 bases at J, leaving 8 bases unmatched. CDR3 length: 15 amino acids. CDR1 is LNHDA, CDR2 SQIVND, per germline (reference sequence). The CDR3 coding sequence is TGTGCCAGTAGGCCCCACGGGACAGGGGGATACGAGCAGTACTTC. Translating it yields CASRPHGTGGYEQYF.

The chain links TRBV29-1 to TRBJ2-1, with D maybe TRBD1 (6 bases). Germline V lookup: CDR1 SQVTM, CDR2 ANQGSEA. Trimming removed 3 bases from V and 8 bases from J, with 14 bases in between. This CDR3 has 13 residues. This CDR3 reads CSVDLVRGDEQFF. CDR3 nucleotide sequence: TGCAGCGTTGATCTGGTCAGGGGAGATGAGCAGTTCTTC.

The chain has TRBV5-1 and TRBJ2-3; possible D gene TRBD1, 6 bases. V lost 2 bases to trimming and J lost 1 base, with 11 bases between them. This CDR3 region has 15 residues. The germline V gene has CDR1 SGHRS and CDR2 YFSETQ. The CDR3 DNA sequence: TGCGCCAGCAGCTTAGGGGGTCACGGCACAGATACGCAGTATTTT. Protein product: CASSLGGHGTDTQYF.

This clonotype was recorded many times. The chain has TRBV5-5 and TRBJ2-3, with D possibly TRBD1 on 6 matching bases. The CDR3 runs 15 residues. The V and J ends lost 4 bases and 0 bases respectively, with 12 bases between them. Germline V lookup: CDR1 SGHKS, CDR2 YYEKEE (reference sequence). The CDR3 DNA is TGTGCCAGCAGCCGGCCAGGGGTGAGCACAGATACGCAGTATTTT. This encodes CASSRPGVSTDTQYF.

There are a few counts of this clonotype. The V and J genes are TRBV4-3 and TRBJ2-5, with D perhaps being TRBD1 or TRBD2 (5 bases each). The V end was cut by 0 bases, the J end by 6 bases, with 8 bases between. The CDR3 sequence is 13 residues long. Germline V gene data show CDR1 as LGHNA and CDR2 as YSLEER. CDR3 bases: TGCGCCAGCAGCCAAGAACGGGGACAGACCCAGTACTTC. Protein: CASSQERGQTQYF.

The rearrangement links TRBV18 to TRBJ1-1, with D possibly being TRBD1 (5 bases). V lost 3 bases, J lost 5 bases, and 16 bases lay in between. The CDR3 covers 15 residues. CDR1 is KGHSH and CDR2 is LQKENI in the germline V gene. CDR3 in amino acids: CASSPGPGRETEAFF. As DNA, the CDR3 is TGTGCCAGCTCACCGGGCCCAGGGAGGGAGACTGAAGCTTTCTTT.

This clonotype was counted between two and nine times. The chain employs TRBV5-1 and TRBJ1-2; the match to TRBD1 covers 11 bases. V shed 4 bases and J 5 bases; nucleotides not matched to a gene: 4. The germline V gene has CDR1 SGHRS and CDR2 YFSETQ. This CDR3 has 14 amino acids. The CDR3 sequence: CASSEDRGPYGYTF. CDR3 bases: TGCGCCAGCAGCGAGGACAGGGGGCCTTATGGCTACACCTTC.

This clonotype has just a few counts. The CDR3 sequence is CASTPLAGNQETQYF. DNA of the CDR3: TGTGCCAGCACCCCACTAGCGGGGAACCAAGAGACCCAGTACTTC. This chain connects TRBV6-2 or TRBV6-3 to TRBJ2-5; 10 bases agree with TRBD2. Germline trimming cut 7 bases from V and 0 bases from J; bases unmatched to any gene: 5. CDR1 MNHEY and CDR2 SVGEGT come from the germline V gene. The length of the CDR3 is 15 residues.

This clonotype was seen at least ten times. The chain combines TRBV7-3 with TRBJ1-3; D is unclear. This CDR3 has 13 residues. Trimming removed 5 bases from V and 0 bases from J, with 5 bases in between. Germline lookup yields CDR1 SGHTA and CDR2 FQGTGA. The CDR3 DNA follows: TGTGCCAGCAGCCGTGACTCTGGAAACACCATATATTTT. Amino acids: CASSRDSGNTIYF.

This clonotype was counted at least ten times. CDR3 coding DNA: TGCGCCAGCAGTAGAGATTCAGCTACAGATACGCAGTATTTT. Translating gives CASSRDSATDTQYF. The chain is built from TRBV5-1 and TRBJ2-3; no definite D call. Germline V gives CDR1 SGHRS, CDR2 YFSETQ. Trimming left V 5 bases short and J 3 bases short, with 13 bases between. The CDR3 is made up of 14 amino acids.

This clonotype has a count of ten or more. The V and J genes are TRBV15 and TRBJ2-6; D uncertain. The CDR3 runs 12 residues. Trimming took 6 bases from V and 4 from J, leaving 4 bases between them. Germline CDR1 and CDR2: LNHNV and YYDKDF (reference sequence). CDR3 protein: CATRSGANVLTF. The CDR3 bases are TGTGCCACCAGGTCCGGGGCCAACGTCCTGACTTTC.

This chain connects TRBV12-3 or TRBV12-4 to TRBJ2-3; 12 nucleotides match TRBD2. Trimming took 7 bases from V and 2 from J; bases not matched to a gene: 7. This CDR3 region has 16 residues. DNA of the CDR3: TGTGCCAGCATCTCAGGACTAGCGGGATTCACAGATACGCAGTATTTT. It translates to CASISGLAGFTDTQYF.

V gene TRBV5-4 combines with J gene TRBJ2-3; 9 bases are a match to TRBD2. The V gene's germline CDR1 is SGHNT and CDR2 YYREEE (reference sequence). This CDR3 spans 16 amino acids. V lost 4 bases and J lost 2; bases outside the gene matches: 8. CDR3 region: CASSLKTSGPTDTQYF. CDR3 nucleotide sequence: TGTGCCAGCAGCCTCAAGACTAGCGGTCCCACAGATACGCAGTATTTT.